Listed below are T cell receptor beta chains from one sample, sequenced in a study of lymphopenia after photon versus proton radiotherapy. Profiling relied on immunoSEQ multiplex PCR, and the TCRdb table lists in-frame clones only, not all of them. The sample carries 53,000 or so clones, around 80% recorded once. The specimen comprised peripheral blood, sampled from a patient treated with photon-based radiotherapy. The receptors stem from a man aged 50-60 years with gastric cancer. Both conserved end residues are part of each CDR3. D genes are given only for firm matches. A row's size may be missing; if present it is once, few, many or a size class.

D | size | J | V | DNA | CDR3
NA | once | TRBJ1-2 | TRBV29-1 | TGCAGCGCTCAACAGGGAGTTAACTATGGCTACACCTTC | CSAQQGVNYGYTF
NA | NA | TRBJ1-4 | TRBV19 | TGTGCCAGTAGTCCCTTGGGTCAGAAAAATGAAAAACTGTTTTTT | CASSPLGQKNEKLFF
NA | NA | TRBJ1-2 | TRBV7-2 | TGTGCCAGCAGCTTAACAGCCAACTATGGCTACACCTTC | CASSLTANYGYTF
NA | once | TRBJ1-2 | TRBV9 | TGTGCCAGCAGCGTAGACAGGGACTATGGCTACACCTTC | CASSVDRDYGYTF
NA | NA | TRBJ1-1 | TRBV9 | TGTGCCAGCAGCGTTCAATCGCGGGGGAGGACTGAAGCTTTCTTT | CASSVQSRGRTEAFF
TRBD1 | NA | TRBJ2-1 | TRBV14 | TGTGCCAGCAGCCAGCGCCGGGACAGGGGGAATGAGCAGTTCTTC | CASSQRRDRGNEQFF
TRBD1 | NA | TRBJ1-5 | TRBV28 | TGTGCCAGCACCCTTACAGGGGGAGGTCAGCCCCAGCATTTT | CASTLTGGGQPQHF
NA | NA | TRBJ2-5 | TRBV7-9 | TGTGCCAGCAGCGTGGAGAATTCTGGGACCCAGTACTTC | CASSVENSGTQYF
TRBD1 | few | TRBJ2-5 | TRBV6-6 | TGTGCCAGCAGTTACCGGGACAGCCAAGAGACCCAGTACTTC | CASSYRDSQETQYF
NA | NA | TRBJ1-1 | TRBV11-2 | TGTGCCAGCAGCTTAGGACTCATGAACACTGAAGCTTTCTTT | CASSLGLMNTEAFF
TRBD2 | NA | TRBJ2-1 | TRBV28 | TGTGCCAGCGTAGCGGGAGGGAAGAGGAATGAGCAGTTCTTC | CASVAGGKRNEQFF
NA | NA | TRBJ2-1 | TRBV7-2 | TGTGCCAGCAGCTTAGGGTCTACCCAATACAATGAGCAGTTCTTC | CASSLGSTQYNEQFF
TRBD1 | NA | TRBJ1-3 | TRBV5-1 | TGCGCCAGCAGCTTGGAACAGGGGGACCGGACCATATATTTT | CASSLEQGDRTIYF
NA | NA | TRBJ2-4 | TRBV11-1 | TGTGCCAGCAGCTTAAAAATGGGGTTGACCGAAGCGAGAGGCATTCAGTACTTC | CASSLKMGLTEARGIQYF
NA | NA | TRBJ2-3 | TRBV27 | TGTGCCAGCAGATACCACGGGGTGGGAGATACGCAGTATTTT | CASRYHGVGDTQYF
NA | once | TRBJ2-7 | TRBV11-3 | TGTGCCAGCAGCTTGGAGGGAACCTACGAGCAGTACTTC | CASSLEGTYEQYF
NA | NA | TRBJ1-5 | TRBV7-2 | TGTGCCAGCACCTTAGTAGGGAGTAATCAGCCCCAGCATTTT | CASTLVGSNQPQHF
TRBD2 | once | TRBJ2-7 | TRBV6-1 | TGTGCCAGCGGGAGGGTAGCGGGAGACCGATACGAGCAGTACTTC | CASGRVAGDRYEQYF
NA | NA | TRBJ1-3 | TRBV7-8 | TGTGCCAGCAGCGCGGCCGGGACTAGGAGGGACACCATATATTTT | CASSAAGTRRDTIYF
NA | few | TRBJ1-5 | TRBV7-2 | TGTGCCAGCAGTTCCGGGAGACATCAGCCCCAGCATTTT | CASSSGRHQPQHF
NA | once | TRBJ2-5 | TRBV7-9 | TGTGCCAGCACAATCGCAGGGGATGAGACCCAGTACTTC | CASTIAGDETQYF
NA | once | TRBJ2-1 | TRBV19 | TGTGCCAGTAGTATAGGGGGGACTCCCAATTACAATGAGCAGTTCTTC | CASSIGGTPNYNEQFF
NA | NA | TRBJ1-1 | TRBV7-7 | TGTGCCAGCAGCCCCTTTGGCCCTACAGCTTTCTTT | CASSPFGPTAFF
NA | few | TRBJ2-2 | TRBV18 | TGTGCCAGCTCACCAGGAGAAGGACCCAACACCGGGGAGCTGTTTTTT | CASSPGEGPNTGELFF
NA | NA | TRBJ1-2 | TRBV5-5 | TGTGCCAGCAGCTTAGGACGTAACTATGGCTACACCTTC | CASSLGRNYGYTF
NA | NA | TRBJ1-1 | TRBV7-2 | TGTGCCAGCAGCTTAGAGCCCCGGGCACTCATAGCTTTCTTT | CASSLEPRALIAFF
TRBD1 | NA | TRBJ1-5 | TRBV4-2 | TGTGCCAGCAGCCAGGGAGACAGGGGAGATCAGCCCCAGCATTTT | CASSQGDRGDQPQHF
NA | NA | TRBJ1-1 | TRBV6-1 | TGTGCCACAAGGACCGTTAACACTGAAGCTTTCTTT | CATRTVNTEAFF
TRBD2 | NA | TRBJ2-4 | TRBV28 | TGTGCCAGCAGTTTAGCGGGAGGGCCCAAAAACATTCAGTACTTC | CASSLAGGPKNIQYF
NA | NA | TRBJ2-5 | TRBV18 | TGTGCCAGCTCACCACCAGGAGGGTTTGAGACCCAGTACTTC | CASSPPGGFETQYF
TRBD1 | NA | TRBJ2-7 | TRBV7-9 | TGTGCCAGCAGCTTGGGACAGCTTGCACCCTACGAGCAGTACTTC | CASSLGQLAPYEQYF
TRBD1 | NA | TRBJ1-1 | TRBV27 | TGTGCCAGCAGTCTCCGACAGGGGGCGACTGAAGCTTTCTTT | CASSLRQGATEAFF
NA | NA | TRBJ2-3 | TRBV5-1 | TGCGCCAGCAGCTTGTTTAGCTGGACAGATACGCAGTATTTT | CASSLFSWTDTQYF
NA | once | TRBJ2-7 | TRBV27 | TGTGCCAGCACCCACTGGGGGTACGGAGACGAGCAGTACTTC | CASTHWGYGDEQYF
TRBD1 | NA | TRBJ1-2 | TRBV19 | TGTGCCAGTAGACTAGGACAGGGAACGTATGGCTACACCTTC | CASRLGQGTYGYTF
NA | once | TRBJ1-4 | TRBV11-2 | TGTGCCAGCAGCATGTACAGGGCACTAAATGAAAAACTGTTTTTT | CASSMYRALNEKLFF
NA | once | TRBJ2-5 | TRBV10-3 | TGTGCCATCAGTGACCAGGTCGGGGAGACCCAGTACTTC | CAISDQVGETQYF
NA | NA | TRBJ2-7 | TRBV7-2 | TGTGCCAGCAGCTTTCAGGGTCAGAGCTCCTACGAGCAGTACTTC | CASSFQGQSSYEQYF
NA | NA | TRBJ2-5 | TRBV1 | TGCACCAGCAGCCAAGAAGTGCCTAGCGAGGGGGGGGTACAAGAGACCCAGTACTTC | CTSSQEVPSEGGVQETQYF
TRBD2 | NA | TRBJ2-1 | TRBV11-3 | TGTGCCAGCAGCTTAAGTGAGACTAGCGGGTACAATGAGCAGTTCTTC | CASSLSETSGYNEQFF
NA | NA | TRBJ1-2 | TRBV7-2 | TGTGCCAGCAGCCTAGTCTCGGAGGGCTATGGCTACACCTTC | CASSLVSEGYGYTF
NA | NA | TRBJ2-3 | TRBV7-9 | TGTGCCAGCAGCTATTCGTTTTCCACAGATACGCAGTATTTT | CASSYSFSTDTQYF
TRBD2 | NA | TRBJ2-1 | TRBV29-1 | TGCAGCCTCCGGACTAGCGGGAGGGAGTACCCCTACAATGAGCAGTTCTTC | CSLRTSGREYPYNEQFF
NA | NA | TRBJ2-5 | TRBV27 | TGTGCCAGCAGTTCAGGAGAGACCCAGTACTTC | CASSSGETQYF
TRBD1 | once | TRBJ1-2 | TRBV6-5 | TGTGCCAGCAGTTACTGGCAGGGGGCAGGGGGCTACACCTTC | CASSYWQGAGGYTF
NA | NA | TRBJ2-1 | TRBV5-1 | TGCGCCAGCAGGGACGGTGTGAACAATGAGCAGTTCTTC | CASRDGVNNEQFF